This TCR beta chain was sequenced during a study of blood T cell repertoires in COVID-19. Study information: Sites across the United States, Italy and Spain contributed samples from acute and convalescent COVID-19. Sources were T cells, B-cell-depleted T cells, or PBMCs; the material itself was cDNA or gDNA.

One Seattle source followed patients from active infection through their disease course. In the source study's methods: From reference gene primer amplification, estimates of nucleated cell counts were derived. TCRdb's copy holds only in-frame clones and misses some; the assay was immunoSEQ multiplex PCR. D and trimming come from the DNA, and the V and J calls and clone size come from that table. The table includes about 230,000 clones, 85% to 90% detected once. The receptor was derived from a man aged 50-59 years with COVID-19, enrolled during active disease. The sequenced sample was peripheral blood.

The CDR3 spells CASSTPLGQGSYEQYF. For the CDR3, the DNA is TGTGCCAGCAGCACCCCCTTGGGGCAGGGGTCCTACGAGCAGTACTTC. The V and J genes are TRBV5-4 and TRBJ2-7, with D possibly matching TRBD1 (6 bases). Per the germline V gene, CDR1 is SGHNT and CDR2 is YYREEE (reference sequence). This CDR3 spans 16 amino acids. V was trimmed by 4 bases and J by 1 base, leaving 18 bases between them.